What follows are 30 T cell receptor beta chains derived from one specimen sequenced in a study of blood T cell repertoires in COVID-19. Profiling relied on immunoSEQ multiplex PCR, and the TCRdb table lists in-frame clones only, not all of them. The table includes under 150,000 clones, around 88% detected once. The sequenced sample consisted of PBMCs or T cells enriched from blood (not recorded which). All receptors derive from a woman aged 45 to 65 who had recovered from COVID-19.

The chain employs TRBV5-5 and TRBJ1-1; D call uncertain. This CDR3 region has 14 residues. Trimming shortened V by 4 bases and J by 1 base, and 11 bases separated the two germline ends. CDR1 and CDR2 from the germline V gene are SGHKS and YYEKEE (reference sequence). The CDR3 DNA reads as TGTGCCAGCAGCAGCACCGAGCGGAACACTGAAGCTTTCTTT. Its translation: CASSSTERNTEAFF.

The chain carries TRBV19 and TRBJ1-5; D gene uncertain. The ends were cut back, 7 bases at V and 2 bases at J, with 15 bases in the middle. The CDR3 totals 15 residues. Germline values: CDR1 LNHDA, CDR2 SQIVND (reference sequence). The CDR3 DNA reads as TGTGCCAGTACCGGCGCGGATTCCCGCAATCAGCCCCAGCATTTT. Translating it yields CASTGADSRNQPQHF.

The chain is built from TRBV5-4 and TRBJ1-2, with no clear D. Germline CDR1 SGHNT, CDR2 YYREEE (reference sequence). The CDR3 is 17 residues long. V was pared by 2 bases and J by 0 bases, with 17 bases between. The CDR3 loop reads CASSFTPSRTPNYGYTF. In DNA, the CDR3 is TGTGCCAGCAGCTTTACACCCTCTCGGACTCCTAACTATGGCTACACCTTC.

The chain couples TRBV7-9 to TRBJ1-1; the D gene is possibly TRBD1 (6 bases). The V and J ends lost 2 bases and 1 base respectively, with 11 bases between them. Germline CDR1 SEHNR, CDR2 FQNEAQ (reference sequence). The CDR3 length is 15 residues. This CDR3 reads CASSLRQVGNTEAFF. CDR3 nucleotides: TGTGCCAGCAGCTTACGACAGGTCGGGAACACTGAAGCTTTCTTT.

This sequence joins TRBV6-2 or TRBV6-3 and TRBJ1-2; 10 nucleotides line up with TRBD1. Trimming cost V 2 bases and J 4 bases; bases outside gene matches: 4. Germline loops: CDR1 MNHEY, CDR2 SVGEGT. CDR3 length: 15 amino acids. CDR3 amino acids: CASSYPGQGIYGYTF. The CDR3 bases are TGTGCCAGCAGTTACCCGGGACAGGGGATCTATGGCTACACCTTC.

The chain couples TRBV5-1 to TRBJ1-3; weak D call: TRBD1 (6 bases). This CDR3 is 14 amino acids long. Looked up from germline, CDR1 is SGHRS and CDR2 is YFSETQ. V was pared by 4 bases and J by 4 bases, with 12 bases between. The CDR3 DNA is TGCGCCAGCAGCACAGGGACGGCCGGAAACACCATATATTTT. Translating it yields CASSTGTAGNTIYF.

The chain combines TRBV5-4 with TRBJ2-7, with TRBD1 identical over 7 bases. With V trimmed by 4 bases and J by 5 bases, 15 bases remained unmatched. Germline loops: CDR1 SGHNT, CDR2 YYREEE (reference sequence). The CDR3 consists of 16 residues. This chain's CDR3 is CASSPVPGQTANEQYF. CDR3 DNA sequence: TGTGCCAGCAGCCCGGTACCGGGACAGACGGCTAACGAGCAGTACTTC.

The CDR3 region has the DNA TGTGCCAGTACCCGGCGTAACCCAGGGGCTGAAGCTTTCTTT. It yields the protein CASTRRNPGAEAFF. The chain links TRBV19 to TRBJ1-1; D is perhaps TRBD1 (6 bases). Germline CDR1 and CDR2: LNHDA and SQIVND (reference sequence). The CDR3 sequence is 14 residues long. Trimming took off 7 bases at V and 6 bases at J, with 18 bases between the two ends.

This clone has just one count. The V gene is TRBV7-9, the J gene TRBJ1-2; 8 bases map to TRBD1. V lost 5 bases, J lost 8 bases, and 7 bases stayed unmatched. Per germline, CDR1 SEHNR and CDR2 FQNEAQ (reference sequence). The CDR3 totals 13 residues. The CDR3: CASSVETGDGYTF. Written as DNA, the CDR3 is TGTGCCAGCAGCGTAGAGACAGGGGACGGCTACACCTTC.

In its sample, this clone was seen a few times. The gene calls are TRBV6-1 and TRBJ2-2, with D unresolved. The V end was cut by 2 bases, the J end by 0 bases, with 7 bases between. Germline V gives CDR1 MNHNS, CDR2 SASEGT. This CDR3 region has 15 residues. The DNA of the CDR3 is TGTGCCAGCAGTGAAAGAGCCGCGAACACCGGGGAGCTGTTTTTT. The encoded protein is CASSERAANTGELFF.

The chain is built from TRBV12-3 or TRBV12-4 and TRBJ1-6; a weak D match, TRBD1 (6 bases). The V end was cut by 6 bases, the J end by 10 bases, with 13 bases between. CDR3 size: 13 residues. This CDR3 reads CASSNRVGSPLHF. The CDR3 DNA sequence: TGTGCCAGCAGCAACAGGGTAGGATCACCCCTCCACTTT.

The V and J genes are TRBV6-5 and TRBJ1-3; maybe TRBD1 (6 bases). V was pared by 5 bases and J by 3 bases, with 11 bases between. This CDR3 contains 14 residues. Per germline, CDR1 MNHEY and CDR2 SVGAGI. For the CDR3, the DNA is TGTGCCAGCAGTCCTCCAGGGGTTGGAAACACCATATATTTT. This codes for CASSPPGVGNTIYF.

V gene TRBV19 combines with J gene TRBJ2-2; TRBD1 agrees at 7 bases. CDR3 size: 18 residues. Germline CDR1 is LNHDA and CDR2 is SQIVND (reference sequence). The J segment lost 1 base and the V segment lost 0 bases, leaving 8 bases of the junction unmatched. As DNA, the CDR3 is TGTGCCAGTAGTATAGACACAGGGGTAAATGAGAACACCGGGGAGCTGTTTTTT. Translating it yields CASSIDTGVNENTGELFF.

In DNA form, the CDR3 reads TGTGCCAGCAGCCTAACCGGGAACACTGAAGCTTTCTTT. This translates into CASSLTGNTEAFF. V is TRBV14 and J is TRBJ1-1; D gene ambiguous. The CDR3 is 13 residues long. V shed 4 bases and J shed 1 base, with 7 bases lying between them. Germline V CDR1 and CDR2: SGHDN, FVKESK.

V and J are TRBV2 and TRBJ2-1; 8 positions agree with TRBD2. Germline V gene data show CDR1 as SNHLY and CDR2 as FYNNEI. V was pared by 6 bases and J by 5 bases, with 9 bases of the junction left unmatched. The CDR3 runs to 15 residues. The DNA for the CDR3 is TGTGCCAGCAGCGTGCTAGCGGGCGAGGACAATGAGCAGTTCTTC. Amino acids: CASSVLAGEDNEQFF. Full variable domain (missing parts from reference TRBV2 and TRBJ2-1): EPEVTQTPSHQVTQMGQEVILRCVPISNHLYFYWYRQILGQKVEFLVSFYNNEISEKSEIFDDQFSVERPDGSNFTLKIRSTKLEDSAMYFCASSVLAGEDNEQFFGPGTRLTVL.

This CDR3 reads CASRPSLNYGYTF. DNA for the CDR3: TGTGCCAGCAGGCCGTCCCTAAACTATGGCTACACCTTC. The V gene is TRBV12-3 or TRBV12-4, the J gene TRBJ1-2; D not certain. The CDR3 totals 13 residues. The V gene lost 6 bases and the J gene lost 2 bases, with 10 bases spanning the gap.

The chain employs TRBV3-1 (or the pseudogene TRBV3-2) and TRBJ1-2, with 8 bases identical to TRBD1. The CDR3 contains 14 residues. V shed 0 bases, J shed 7 bases, and the junction held 4 bases outside the gene matches. Per the germline V gene, CDR1 is LGHDT and CDR2 is YNNKEL (reference sequence). CDR3 in DNA: TGTGCCAGCAGCCAAGACGACAGGGGAGGTGGCTACACCTTC. Translation: CASSQDDRGGGYTF.

This chain connects TRBV2 to TRBJ2-1; D unresolved. Germline V gene sequence: CDR1 SNHLY, CDR2 FYNNEI. The germline V and J ends were trimmed by 4 bases and 4 bases, with 14 bases remaining between them. The CDR3 runs to 15 residues. CDR3 nucleotide sequence: TGTGCCAGCAGTGTGGTGGAGTCGAGGTACAATGAGCAGTTCTTC. Protein: CASSVVESRYNEQFF.

V is TRBV12-3 or TRBV12-4 and J is TRBJ2-7; D perhaps matches TRBD1 (6 bases). CDR3 length: 13 residues. Trimming removed 6 bases at V and 3 bases at J, with 12 bases between. For the CDR3, the DNA is TGTGCCAGCAGACTAACAGGGCGCTACGAGCAGTACTTC. Encoded protein: CASRLTGRYEQYF.

The gene calls are TRBV28 and TRBJ2-7, with 12 bases lining up with TRBD2. CDR3 size: 15 residues. The junction had 5 bases not matched to a gene; V was cut back by 5 bases and J by 3 bases. The V gene's germline CDR1 is MDHEN and CDR2 SYDVKM. CDR3 DNA sequence: TGTGCCAGCAGTCGAGGACTAGCGGGGAACTACGAGCAGTACTTC. It is translated as CASSRGLAGNYEQYF.

The chain uses TRBV15 and TRBJ1-4, with TRBD1 matching 7 bases. V trimming: 0 bases; J trimming: 10 bases; junction bases outside the gene matches: 11. Germline CDR1 and CDR2: LNHNV and YYDKDF (reference sequence). The CDR3 consists of 16 residues. The CDR3 DNA is TGTGCCACCAGCAGAGACGTGGGACAGTCTGTTCTAAAACTGTTTTTT. This translates into CATSRDVGQSVLKLFF. Based on the CDR3 plus reference TRBV15 and TRBJ1-4, the full variable domain is DAMVIQNPRYQVTQFGKPVTLSCSQTLNHNVMYWYQQKSSQAPKLLFHYYDKDFNNEADTPDNFQSRRPNTSFCFLDIRSPGLGDTAMYLCATSRDVGQSVLKLFFGSGTQLSVL.

V gene TRBV18 combines with J gene TRBJ1-2; tentative D call: TRBD1 (6 bases). Trimming took off 6 bases at V and 3 bases at J, with 20 bases between the two ends. Germline V gives CDR1 KGHSH, CDR2 LQKENI. This CDR3 contains 16 residues. The CDR3 reads CASSLGTRGRDYGYTF. CDR3 DNA: TGTGCCAGCTCCCTCGGGACAAGGGGCAGGGACTATGGCTACACCTTC.

As regards this clone: One junction end does not reproduce the germline sequence, and a read error may be involved. V is TRBV19 and J is TRBJ1-1; D unclear. This CDR3 region has 13 residues. Germline V lookup: CDR1 LNHDA, CDR2 SQIVND (reference sequence). The CDR3 sequence is CASRIDGNTEAFF. In DNA, the CDR3 is TGTGCCAGTAGGATAGACGGGAACACTGAAGCTTTCTTT.

This clone occurred a few times. This rearrangement joins TRBV6-5 to TRBJ2-3; D gene ambiguous. Trimming took off 6 bases at V and 4 bases at J, with 14 bases between the two ends. Germline CDR1 and CDR2: MNHEY and SVGAGI. CDR3 length: 14 residues. CDR3 sequence (DNA): TGTGCCAGCAGAGTAGCAGAACTCGCAGATACGCAGTATTTT. It codes for CASRVAELADTQYF.

This clone has more than one count but fewer than ten. The chain is built from TRBV7-2 and TRBJ2-3, with D possibly TRBD2 on 7 matching bases. The CDR3 is 15 amino acids. V lost 1 base to trimming and J lost 5 bases, with 13 bases between them. Germline CDR1 reads SGHTA; CDR2 reads FQGNSA. DNA for the CDR3: TGTGCCAGCAGCTTAGATGGGGGGGCAGGAGATACGCAGTATTTT. Translated: CASSLDGGAGDTQYF. Full variable domain (missing parts from reference TRBV7-2 and TRBJ2-3): GAGVSQSPSNKVTEKGKDVELRCDPISGHTALYWYRQSLGQGLEFLIYFQGNSAPDKSGLPSDRFSAERTGGSVSTLTIQRTQQEDSAVYLCASSLDGGAGDTQYFGPGTRLTVL.

The chain combines TRBV5-1 with TRBJ2-3; maybe TRBD2 (7 bases). The germline CDR1 and CDR2 sequences are SGHRS and YFSETQ. CDR3 size: 16 residues. Trimming shortened V by 4 bases and J by 2 bases, and 17 bases separated the two germline ends. This chain's CDR3 is CASSLEGGPTTDTQYF. In DNA form, the CDR3 reads TGCGCCAGCAGCCTGGAGGGGGGGCCCACCACAGATACGCAGTATTTT.

V usage is TRBV5-1 and J usage is TRBJ1-1; D not certain. Between the trimmed V and J ends, which lost 0 bases and 1 base, there was a span of 13 bases. The CDR3 is 16 residues long. The germline gives CDR1 SGHRS, CDR2 YFSETQ. For the CDR3, the DNA is TGCGCCAGCAGCTTGGAGGTTGGGAGACAGAACACTGAAGCTTTCTTT. Its translation is CASSLEVGRQNTEAFF. The whole variable domain, filled in from reference TRBV5-1 and TRBJ1-1, reads KAGVTQTPRYLIKTRGQQVTLSCSPISGHRSVSWYQQTPGQGLQFLFEYFSETQRNKGNFPGRFSGRQFSNSRSEMNVSTLELGDSALYLCASSLEVGRQNTEAFFGQGTRLTVV.

This clone is a singleton in its sample. V and J are TRBV5-1 and TRBJ2-7; TRBD2 aligns across 9 bases. Germline V gene lookup returns CDR1 SGHRS and CDR2 YFSETQ. Trimming cost V 4 bases and J 5 bases; bases outside gene matches: 7. The CDR3 sequence is 14 residues long. The CDR3 reads CASSISGGGHEQYF. The DNA of the CDR3 is TGCGCCAGCAGCATTAGCGGGGGTGGCCACGAGCAGTACTTC.

CDR3 amino acids: CASSPGGYNEQFF. CDR3 bases: TGTGCCAGCAGCCCCGGGGGCTACAATGAGCAGTTCTTC. The chain couples TRBV5-6 to TRBJ2-1; D may be TRBD2 (6 bases). CDR3 length: 13 residues. Germline lookup yields CDR1 SGHDT and CDR2 YYEEEE. V lost 4 bases and J lost 3, with 8 bases in between.

The CDR3 sequence is CASTPTGGAEQFF. For the CDR3, the DNA is TGTGCCAGTACCCCAACAGGGGGCGCTGAGCAGTTCTTC. This chain connects TRBV19 to TRBJ2-1; 9 bases map to TRBD1. Germline V gene sequence: CDR1 LNHDA, CDR2 SQIVND (reference sequence). The CDR3 is 13 amino acids. With 7 bases clipped from V and 9 bases from J, the junction kept 7 bases outside the gene matches.